The 12 T cell receptor beta chains listed next were all sequenced from one sample in a study of tumor and adjacent non-tumor tissue in lung cancer. The library came from three nested PCR rounds adapted from ARM-PCR protocols. TCRdb reanalysed the multiplex PCR reads using MiXCR and keeps one entry per CDR3 protein. The table includes approximately 100,000 distinct CDR3 sequences, approximately 71% detected once. RNA was extracted from bulk tissue without any cell sorting. Sequencing was carried out using lung tumor tissue. The receptors here all came from a woman aged 60-70 years with non-small cell lung cancer.

Comment on this clonotype: The junction shows a germline mismatch at one end, possibly a read error. The chain couples TRBV20-1 to TRBJ1-5; D tentatively fits TRBD1 or TRBD2 (5 bases each). The J call is uncertain, as TRBJ2-3 better fits the DNA end. Germline assignment: CDR1 DFQATT and CDR2 SNEGSKA (reference sequence). The CDR3 is 16 residues long. Here the CDR3 DNA reads TGCAGTGTTAGAGATCTGGTTTCGGGGACGGCTCAGCCCCAGTATTTT. Translated, it gives CSVRDLVSGTAQPQYF.

As concerns this clonotype: Compared with germline, one end of the junction differs, possibly owing to a read error. The rearrangement uses TRBV11-1 and TRBJ1-1; no clear D. The CDR3 covers 13 residues. Germline CDR1 is SGHAT and CDR2 is FQDESV (reference sequence). The CDR3 loop is CASSRERNDEAFF. The CDR3 DNA follows: TGTGCCAGCAGCCGGGAACGCAACGATGAAGCCTTCTTT. Drawing the rest from reference TRBV11-1 and TRBJ1-1, the complete variable domain is EAEVAQSPRYKITEKSQAVAFWCDPISGHATLYWYRQILGQGPELLVQFQDESVVDDSQLPKDRFSAERLKGVDSTLKIQPAELGDSAMYLCASSRERNDEAFFGQGTRLTVV.

The sample holds one count of this clonotype. This chain uses TRBV5-1 with TRBJ1-1; no firm D call. The V and J ends lost 6 bases and 1 base respectively, with 4 bases between them. Germline CDR1 reads SGHRS; CDR2 reads YFSETQ. This CDR3 comprises 11 residues. DNA for the CDR3: TGCGCCAGCAAGCAGAACACTGAAGCTTTCTTT. Residues: CASKQNTEAFF.

In regard to this clonotype: This could be a read error, since a much larger clone is one nucleotide away. V and J are TRBV29-1 and TRBJ2-4, with D possibly being TRBD2 (6 bases). The CDR3 has 16 amino acids. The germline gives CDR1 SQVTM, CDR2 ANQGSEA. The CDR3 protein is CSVEDAGGTANNIQYF. CDR3 in DNA: TGCAGCGTTGAAGATGCCGGGGGAACAGCCAACAACATTCAGTACTTC.

On this clonotype: An end of the junction does not agree with germline; a read error may underlie this. The V and J genes are TRBV29-1 and TRBJ2-1; 12 bases map to TRBD2. This CDR3 spans 14 amino acids. CDR1 is SQVTM and CDR2 is ANQGSEA in the germline V gene. CDR3 sequence (DNA): TGCAGCGCGTCCTCTAGCGGGGGGGCCTTCGAGCAGTTATTC. Translated, it gives CSASSSGGAFEQLF.

The rearrangement joins TRBV6-5 to TRBJ1-2, with D unresolved. Germline V CDR1 and CDR2: MNHEY, SVGAGI. Trimming pared 6 bases from V and 10 bases from J, leaving 18 bases between. The CDR3 totals 13 residues. CDR3 sequence reads: CASRLPGGHDYTF. As DNA, the CDR3 is TGTGCCAGCAGATTGCCGGGAGGTCATGACTACACCTTC.

As for this clonotype: Mismatch with germline at one junction end may stem from a read error. The rearrangement links TRBV28 to TRBJ2-7; the D gene is possibly TRBD2 (5 bases). This CDR3 region has 15 residues. Germline CDR1 is MDHEN and CDR2 is SYDVKM. The CDR3 DNA reads TGTGCCAACAGTTTCGTTGAGGGATCCGGCCACGAGCAGTACTTC. Encoded protein: CANSFVEGSGHEQYF.

On this clonotype: The CDR3 end shows no conserved phenylalanine or tryptophan, and so a read error is likely. The gene calls are TRBV6-5 and TRBJ1-5, with 7 bases that match TRBD1. V lost 5 bases and J lost 6; bases outside the gene matches: 19. The CDR3 consists of 18 residues. The V gene's germline CDR1 is MNHEY and CDR2 SVGAGI. The CDR3 DNA follows: TGTGCCAGCAGTCCTACGGTATCCGGGACAGAGTCGAGTCAGCCCCAGCATTAT. Protein product: CASSPTVSGTESSQPQHY.

A note on this clonotype: The junction departs from the called germline gene at one end, perhaps through a read error. The gene calls are TRBV4-3 and TRBJ2-3; 13 bases match TRBD2. The CDR3 has 15 amino acids. Germline V gene sequence: CDR1 LGHNA, CDR2 YSLEER. The chain's CDR3 is CTSSQGTSGADTQCF. The CDR3 DNA is TGCACTAGCAGCCAAGGGACTAGCGGGGCAGATACGCAGTGTTTT.

To note about this clonotype: Germline is not matched at one junction end, which may reflect a read error. The chain combines TRBV6-2 or TRBV6-3 with TRBJ1-2; D is uncertain. Looked up from germline, CDR1 is MNHEY and CDR2 is SVGEGT. The CDR3 is made up of 11 amino acids. The CDR3 coding sequence is TGTGCCTGCAGTGACGACTATGGCTACACCTTC. As protein: CACSDDYGYTF.

Regarding this clonotype: A clone one base away is much larger, so this may be a read error. The rearrangement uses TRBV5-6 and TRBJ2-6; the match to TRBD1 covers 8 bases. Germline CDR1 reads SGHDT; CDR2 reads YYEEEE. The CDR3 spans 15 residues. CDR3 sequence: CTSSLLGQGDNVLTF. CDR3 nucleotides: TGTACCAGCAGCTTGCTAGGACAGGGAGACAACGTCCTGACTTTC.

This chain connects TRBV11-3 to TRBJ1-1; no reliable D call. V was cut by 10 bases and J by 0 bases, with 27 bases left in between. The CDR3 is 18 residues long. CDR1 and CDR2 (germline): SGHNT, YENEEA. CDR3: CANILIGPHGRMNTEAFF. In DNA form, the CDR3 reads TGTGCCAACATCTTAATTGGGCCGCATGGACGGATGAACACTGAAGCTTTCTTT.